This TCR beta chain comes out of a study of T-cell memory formation after mild COVID-19. The 5'RACE method, run with constant-segment primers, produced TCR alpha and TCR beta cDNA libraries (carrying sample barcodes and UMIs). MiXCR, applied by TCRdb to the 5' RACE reads, yields one record per CDR3 protein. The sample shows hundreds of thousands of distinct CDR3 sequences, less than 25% of them seen only once. The V gene's germline CDR1 is SNHLY and CDR2 FYNNEI. V lost 4 bases to trimming and J lost 3 bases, with 13 bases between them. The CDR3 spans 14 residues. Turning to this clonotype: Its antigen is still unknown.

Overall study findings and caveats: Contracting CD4+ clones were located mainly in CM and EM, and CD8+ clones in EMRA. Balance between CD4 and CD8 was seen in clones contracting day 15 to 85, and a CD4+ lean was seen in later expanders. Within pre-infection memory, some responding clones were found, suggesting cross-reactive memory joined.

Input material: PBMCs or a T cell subset sorted from them (not recorded which). V usage is TRBV2 and J usage is TRBJ2-7; D perhaps matches TRBD1 (6 bases). This clonotype was obtained from an adult woman who had mild COVID-19 (a few samples of this study predate the infection). Cell type and time point are not known. DNA for the CDR3: TGTGCCAGCAGTGCACAGGGACCTTTCTACGAGCAGTACTTC. It encodes CASSAQGPFYEQYF.